These 2 T cell receptor beta chains share one sample of origin, sequenced in a study of T cell changes during pregnancy in multiple sclerosis. TCRdb's table, derived via immunoSEQ multiplex PCR, lists solely in-frame clones and lacks some. Found here are 75,000 to 95,000 clones, 92% of them singletons; the top ten hold about 1.5%. Specimen: peripheral blood, collected in the first trimester of pregnancy. These receptor sequences come from a female donor with multiple sclerosis, enrolled in a pregnancy study.

In its sample, this clone was seen a few times. V is TRBV7-2 and J is TRBJ1-2, with D unclear. V lost 4 bases, J lost 8 bases, and 11 bases lay in between. CDR3 length equals 12 residues. The germline V gene encodes CDR1 SGHTA and CDR2 FQGNSA. CDR3 loop: CASSYVTGGYTF. The CDR3 coding sequence is TGTGCCAGCAGCTACGTCACGGGGGGCTACACCTTC.

The rearrangement joins TRBV30 to TRBJ2-3; tentative D call: TRBD2 (7 bases). CDR3 length: 16 residues. Germline lookup yields CDR1 GTSNPN and CDR2 SVGIG (reference sequence). V lost 4 bases and J 4 bases, leaving 21 bases between the germline ends. The CDR3 here is CAWILPGGGGADTQYF. CDR3 bases: TGTGCCTGGATCCTCCCGGGAGGAGGGGGGGCAGATACGCAGTATTTT.